Shown below are 10 T cell receptor beta chains from a single sample sequenced in a study of cytomegalovirus exposure and HLA in healthy donors. Libraries were prepared by immunoSEQ multiplex PCR; TCRdb keeps only in-frame clonotypes and omits some of them. Counted here are 100,000 to 150,000 clones, about 91% occurring once; the ten biggest clones make up 1.1%. Sequencing used PBMCs. The receptors shown here come from a woman aged 18-30 years in good health and CMV-seronegative.

The rearrangement uses TRBV28 and TRBJ2-1; 9 bases are shared with TRBD2. The junction had 16 bases not matched to a gene; V was cut back by 4 bases and J by 15 bases. This CDR3 comprises 15 residues. Germline V lookup: CDR1 MDHEN, CDR2 SYDVKM. The CDR3 bases are TGTGCCAGCAGTTCCCCCGGACTAGCGAGCCACTGGGGGTTCTTC. Translating it yields CASSSPGLASHWGFF.

This chain links TRBV27 with TRBJ1-1, with 7 bases fitting TRBD1. The CDR3 runs 16 residues. J was trimmed by 0 bases and V by 2 bases; bases with no gene match: 6. The germline CDR1 and CDR2 sequences are MNHEY and SMNVEV (reference sequence). CDR3: CASSLAAGGMNTEAFF. CDR3 sequence (DNA): TGTGCCAGCAGTTTAGCGGCAGGGGGGATGAACACTGAAGCTTTCTTT.

This clone was picked up one time. The CDR3 protein is CASGEGVYTGELFF. The CDR3 region has the DNA TGTGCTAGTGGCGAAGGGGTTTACACCGGGGAGCTGTTTTTT. The V and J genes are TRBV12-5 and TRBJ2-2, with D possibly being TRBD1 (5 bases). Germline lookup yields CDR1 LGHNT and CDR2 FRNRAP. V was clipped by 6 bases and J by 3 bases, with 11 bases between them. This CDR3 is 14 amino acids long.

V gene TRBV30 combines with J gene TRBJ2-7; 7 nucleotides agree with TRBD2. Germline-derived CDR1 and CDR2 are GTSNPN and SVGIG (reference sequence). Trimming removed 6 bases from V and 1 base from J; junction bases left unmatched: 3. There are 12 residues in the CDR3. CDR3 sequence reads: CACSSGSYEQYF. CDR3 DNA: TGTGCCTGCTCTAGCGGATCCTACGAGCAGTACTTC.

In the case of this clone: Other DNA sequences in this specimen translate into the identical CDR3. The chain is built from TRBV6-5 and TRBJ1-2; TRBD1 aligns across 7 bases. V was pared by 2 bases and J by 7 bases, with 4 bases of the junction left unmatched. The CDR3 contains 13 residues. The germline V gene has CDR1 MNHEY and CDR2 SVGAGI. The CDR3 DNA follows: TGTGCCAGCAGTTACGGGCAGGGGGGTGGCTACACCTTC. Its translation is CASSYGQGGGYTF.

The J gene is TRBJ1-2, the V gene TRBV19; D remains unclear. CDR3 length equals 13 residues. V lost 6 bases to trimming and J lost 0 bases, with 8 bases between them. The germline gives CDR1 LNHDA, CDR2 SQIVND (reference sequence). The CDR3 sequence is CASRTEANYGYTF. The CDR3 DNA sequence: TGTGCCAGTAGAACTGAAGCTAACTATGGCTACACCTTC.

The chain has TRBV11-2 and TRBJ2-1; no clear D gene. Germline CDR1 is SGHAT and CDR2 is FQNNGV. This CDR3 is 13 amino acids long. The V and J ends lost 5 bases and 5 bases respectively, with 10 bases between them. CDR3: CASSPAFNNEQFF. CDR3 DNA sequence: TGTGCCAGCAGCCCAGCGTTTAACAATGAGCAGTTCTTC.

The rearrangement uses TRBV5-1 and TRBJ2-7; TRBD2 is a possible D gene (6 bases). CDR1 is SGHRS and CDR2 is YFSETQ in the germline V gene. V was shortened by 5 bases and J by 7 bases, with 10 bases between the two germline ends. This CDR3 is built from 11 residues. Written as DNA, the CDR3 is TGCGCCAGCAGTATAGGGAGGGAGCAGTACTTC. Translation: CASSIGREQYF.

The J gene is TRBJ1-1, the V gene TRBV7-9, with no clear D. Germline V gene lookup returns CDR1 SEHNR and CDR2 FQNEAQ (reference sequence). The CDR3 extends over 14 amino acids. Trimming took off 0 bases at V and 6 bases at J, with 11 bases between the two ends. DNA of the CDR3: TGTGCCAGCAGCTTAGCCCCTGGGCAGGCTGAAGCTTTCTTT. Translated, it gives CASSLAPGQAEAFF.

This clone has a single count. The chain employs TRBV10-3 and TRBJ2-3, with 13 bases matching TRBD2. With V trimmed by 10 bases and J by 2 bases, 9 bases remained unmatched. Germline values: CDR1 ENHRY, CDR2 SYGVKD. The CDR3 totals 16 residues. CDR3 sequence (DNA): TGTGCCACCACTAGCGGGAGGGCCTCGGACACAGATACGCAGTATTTT. Residues: CATTSGRASDTDTQYF.